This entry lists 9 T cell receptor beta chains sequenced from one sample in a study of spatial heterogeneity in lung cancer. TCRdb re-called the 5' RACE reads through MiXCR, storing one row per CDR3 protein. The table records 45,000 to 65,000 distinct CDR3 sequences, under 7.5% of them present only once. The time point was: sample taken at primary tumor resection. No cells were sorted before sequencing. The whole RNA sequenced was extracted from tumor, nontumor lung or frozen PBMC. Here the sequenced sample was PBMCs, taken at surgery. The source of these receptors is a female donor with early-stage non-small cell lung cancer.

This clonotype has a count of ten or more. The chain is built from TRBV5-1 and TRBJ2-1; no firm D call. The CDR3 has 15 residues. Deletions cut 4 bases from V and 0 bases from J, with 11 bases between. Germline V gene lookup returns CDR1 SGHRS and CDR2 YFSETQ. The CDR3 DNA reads TGCGCCAGCAGCCCGGGTTGGAGCTCCTACAATGAGCAGTTCTTC. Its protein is CASSPGWSSYNEQFF.

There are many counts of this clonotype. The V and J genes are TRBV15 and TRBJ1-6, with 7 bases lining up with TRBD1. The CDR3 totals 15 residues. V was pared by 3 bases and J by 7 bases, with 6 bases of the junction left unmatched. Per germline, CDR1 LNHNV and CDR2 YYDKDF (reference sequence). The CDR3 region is CATSSSGTANSPLHF. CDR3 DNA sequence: TGTGCCACCAGCAGCTCCGGGACAGCGAATTCACCCCTCCACTTT.

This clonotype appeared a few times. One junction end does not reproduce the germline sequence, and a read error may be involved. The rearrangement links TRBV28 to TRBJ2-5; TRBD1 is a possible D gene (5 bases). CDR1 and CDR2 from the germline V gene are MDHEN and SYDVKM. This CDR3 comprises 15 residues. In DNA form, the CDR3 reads TGTGTCAGCAGTTTAAGGGGCGGCCCCCACGAGACCCAGTACTTC. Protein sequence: CVSSLRGGPHETQYF.

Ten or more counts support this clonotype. This CDR3 reads CASSPLVGQETQYF. In nucleotides, the CDR3 is TGCGCCAGCAGCCCACTAGTGGGGCAAGAGACCCAGTACTTC. The chain uses TRBV5-1 and TRBJ2-5; TRBD2 is a possible D gene (5 bases). The germline V and J ends were trimmed by 4 bases and 2 bases, with 12 bases remaining between them. CDR3 length: 14 residues. Per the germline V gene, CDR1 is SGHRS and CDR2 is YFSETQ.

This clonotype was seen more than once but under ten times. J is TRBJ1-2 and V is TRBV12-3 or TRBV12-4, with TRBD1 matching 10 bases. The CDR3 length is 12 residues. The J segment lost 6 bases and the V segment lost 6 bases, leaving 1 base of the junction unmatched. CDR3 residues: CASRTGGDGYTF. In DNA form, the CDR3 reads TGTGCCAGCAGGACAGGGGGCGATGGCTACACCTTC.

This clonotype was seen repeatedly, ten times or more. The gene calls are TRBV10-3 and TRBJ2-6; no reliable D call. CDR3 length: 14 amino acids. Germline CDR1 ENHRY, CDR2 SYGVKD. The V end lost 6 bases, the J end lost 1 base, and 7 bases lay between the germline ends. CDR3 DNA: TGTGCCATCAGGCAGGATTCTGGGGCCAACGTCCTGACTTTC. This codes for CAIRQDSGANVLTF.

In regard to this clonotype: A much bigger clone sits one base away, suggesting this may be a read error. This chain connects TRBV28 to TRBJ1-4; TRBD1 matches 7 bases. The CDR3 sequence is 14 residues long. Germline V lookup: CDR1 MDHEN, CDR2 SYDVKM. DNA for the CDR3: TGTACCAGCAGCCGGACAGGTTCTAATGAAAAACTGTTTTTT. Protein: CTSSRTGSNEKLFF. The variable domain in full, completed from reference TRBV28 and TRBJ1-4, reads DVKVTQSSRYLVKRTGEKVFLECVQDMDHENMFWYRQDPGLGLRLIYFSYDVKMKEKGDIPEGYSVSREKKERFSLILESASTNQTSMYLCTSSRTGSNEKLFFGSGTQLSVL.

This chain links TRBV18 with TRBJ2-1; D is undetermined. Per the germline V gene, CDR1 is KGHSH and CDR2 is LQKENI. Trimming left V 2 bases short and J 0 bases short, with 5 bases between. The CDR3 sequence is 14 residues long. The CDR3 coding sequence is TGTGCCAGCTCACCAGAAAGCTCCTACAATGAGCAGTTCTTC. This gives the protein CASSPESSYNEQFF.

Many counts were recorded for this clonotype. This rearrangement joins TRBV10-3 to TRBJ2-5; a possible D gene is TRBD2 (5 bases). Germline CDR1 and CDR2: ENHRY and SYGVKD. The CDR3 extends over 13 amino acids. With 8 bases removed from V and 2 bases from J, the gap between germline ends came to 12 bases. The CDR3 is CAIGAEVQETQYF. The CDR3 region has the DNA TGTGCCATCGGCGCGGAGGTTCAAGAGACCCAGTACTTC.